The sample holds many counts of the clone carrying this TCR beta chain. Exclusion of patients followed from uncontrolled infection, other autoimmune disease, pregnancy or lactation. Germline CDR1 SGHRS, CDR2 YFSETQ. This CDR3 has 12 residues. V was shortened by 1 base and J by 8 bases, with 9 bases between the two germline ends. The sample belongs to a study of T cells in Graves' hyperthyroidism and ophthalmopathy. TCR beta CDR3 region amplification was performed from RNA transcripts. A set of HTBI primers served as the primers for a first-round RT-PCR of the TCR CDR3. TCRdb processed the multiplex PCR reads anew with MiXCR; each CDR3 protein has one entry. The profile shows some 570,000 distinct CDR3 sequences, 15% to 20% of them singletons.

Source material: blood. The clonotype comes from a woman aged 18-29 years with Graves' ophthalmopathy. This sequence joins TRBV5-1 and TRBJ1-1; D is uncertain. The CDR3: CASSLMGEEAFF. CDR3 DNA sequence: TGCGCCAGCAGCTTGATGGGAGAGGAAGCTTTCTTT.